This TCR beta chain comes out of a study of metastatic and nonmetastatic thyroid tumors. Study background: Thyroid patients, malignant and benign, had repertoires compared across blood and tumor or nodule tissue.

Regarding the study as a whole: The study reportedly found significantly higher TCR beta diversity in malignant thyroid tumors than benign nodules, in blood and tumor.

Not a single patient had been given any form of treatment at any point before undergoing thyroid surgery. From the PCR reads, TCRdb re-called clones with MiXCR. Here the sample spans about 18,000 clones, roughly a fifth being singletons. This CDR3 comprises 16 residues. Germline V CDR1 and CDR2: MNHEY, SVGEGT. The table lists this clone with many counts. As yet, its antigen is unknown. At one of its ends the junction is not consistent with the germline gene, which may arise from a read error. This receptor was taken from a female donor with papillary thyroid cancer or a benign thyroid nodule (not recorded which). Some clones in this sample may be carry-over from other donors' samples. The gene calls are TRBV6-2 or TRBV6-3 and TRBJ1-5; no reliable D call. The sequencing input was tumor tissue. The CDR3 protein is CASSYWRTSSYQPRHF. DNA for the CDR3: TGTGCCAGCAGTTACTGGAGGACGTCTTCTTATCAGCCCCGGCATTTT.